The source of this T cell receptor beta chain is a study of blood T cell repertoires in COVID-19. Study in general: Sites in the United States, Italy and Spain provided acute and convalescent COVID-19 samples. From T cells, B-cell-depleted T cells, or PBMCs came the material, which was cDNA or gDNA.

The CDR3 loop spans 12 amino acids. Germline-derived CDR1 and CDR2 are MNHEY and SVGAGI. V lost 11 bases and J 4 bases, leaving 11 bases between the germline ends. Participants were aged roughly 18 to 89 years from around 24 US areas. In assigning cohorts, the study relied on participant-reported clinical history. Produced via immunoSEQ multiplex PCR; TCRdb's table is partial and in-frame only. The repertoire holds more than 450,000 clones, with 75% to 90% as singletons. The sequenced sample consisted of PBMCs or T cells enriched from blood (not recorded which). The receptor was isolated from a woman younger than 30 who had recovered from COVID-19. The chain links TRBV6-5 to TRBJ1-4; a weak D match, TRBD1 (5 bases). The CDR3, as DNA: TGTGCCTCCCGGGGGGATAATGAAAAACTGTTTTTT. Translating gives CASRGDNEKLFF.